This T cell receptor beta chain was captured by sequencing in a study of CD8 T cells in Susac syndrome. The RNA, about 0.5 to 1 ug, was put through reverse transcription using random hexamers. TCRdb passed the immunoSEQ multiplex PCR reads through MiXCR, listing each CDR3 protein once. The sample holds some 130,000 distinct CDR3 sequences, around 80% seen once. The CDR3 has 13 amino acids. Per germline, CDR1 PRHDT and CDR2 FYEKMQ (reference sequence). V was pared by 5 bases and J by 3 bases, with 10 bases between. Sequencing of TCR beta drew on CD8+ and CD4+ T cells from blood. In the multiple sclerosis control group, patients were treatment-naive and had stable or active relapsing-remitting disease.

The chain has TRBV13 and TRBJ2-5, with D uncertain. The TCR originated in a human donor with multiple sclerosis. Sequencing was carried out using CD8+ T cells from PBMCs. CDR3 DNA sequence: TGTGCCAGCAGCCAAGACCCTGAAGAGACCCAGTACTTC. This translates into CASSQDPEETQYF. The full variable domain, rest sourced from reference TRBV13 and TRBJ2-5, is AAGVIQSPRHLIKEKRETATLKCYPIPRHDTVYWYQQGPGQDPQFLISFYEKMQSDKGSIPDRFSAQQFSDYHSELNMSSLELGDSALYFCASSQDPEETQYFGPGTRLLVL.